This T cell receptor (beta chain) was found in a study of shared clonotypes between healthy human individuals. Study-wide findings and caveats: Only a few donors were included, so the genetic and exposure-history diversity represented was limited. It was anticipated that sequencing depth would influence how many clonotypes donors shared.

Profiled with immunoSEQ multiplex PCR; TCRdb holds only in-frame clones, not every one. The table shows some 680,000 clones, with 73% occurring only once. The CDR3 is 13 amino acids. In germline, CDR1 is WSHSY, CDR2 SAAADI. The ends were cut back, 8 bases at V and 0 bases at J, with 10 bases in the middle. Every donor, a Caucasian adult, lived in Nashville, Tennessee. About this clone itself: Its target is not known.

This receptor was obtained from a woman in her twenties or thirties in good health. The V call is TRBV10-2, the J call TRBJ1-1; no firm D call. The source material was memory CD4+ T cells sorted from blood. Documented subset: CD45RA-negative fraction. CDR3 nucleotides: TGCGCCAGCTCTTCACAGATGAACACTGAAGCTTTCTTT. Protein: CASSSQMNTEAFF.